This T cell receptor beta chain stems from a study of blood T cell repertoires in COVID-19. Study context: COVID-19 samples, acute and convalescent, were from the United States, Italy and Spain. Sources were T cells, B-cell-depleted T cells, or PBMCs; the material itself was cDNA or gDNA.

Study members were between about 18 and 100 years old and lived in 20 to 30 US regions. Authors' data handling: Amplification with reference gene primers provided the estimates of nucleated cell counts. Sequenced by immunoSEQ multiplex PCR; TCRdb stores in-frame clones only, minus some. That table furnishes V, J and clone size, whereas the DNA furnished D and trimming. The table lists 200,000 to 250,000 clones, less than 90% of them singletons. The CDR3 has 15 residues. Germline trimming cut 1 base from V and 8 bases from J; bases unmatched to any gene: 4. Germline V gene data show CDR1 as SGHAT and CDR2 as FQNNGV.

The chain uses TRBV11-2 and TRBJ2-1, with 11 nucleotides matching TRBD1. The sample comprised PBMCs or T cells enriched from blood (not recorded which). This TCR was recovered from a woman in her thirties who had been exposed to COVID-19. The chain's CDR3 is CASSLAGDRGYEQFF. CDR3 DNA sequence: TGTGCCAGCAGCTTAGCGGGGGACAGGGGGTATGAGCAGTTCTTC.